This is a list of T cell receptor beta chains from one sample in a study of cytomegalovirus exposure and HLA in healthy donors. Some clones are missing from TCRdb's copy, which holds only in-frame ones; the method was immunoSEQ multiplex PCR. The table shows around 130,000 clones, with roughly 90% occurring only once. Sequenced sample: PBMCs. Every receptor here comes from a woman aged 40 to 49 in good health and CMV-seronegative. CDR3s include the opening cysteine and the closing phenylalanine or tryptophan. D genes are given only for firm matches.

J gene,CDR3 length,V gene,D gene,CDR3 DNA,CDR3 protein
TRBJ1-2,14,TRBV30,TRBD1,TGTGCCTGGAGTGGGACAGGGGCCCTTAGCGGCTACACCTTC,CAWSGTGALSGYTF
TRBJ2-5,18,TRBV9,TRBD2,TGTGCCAGCAGCGTAGATAGCGCTAGCGGGAGAGCGTGGGAGACCCAGTACTTC,CASSVDSASGRAWETQYF
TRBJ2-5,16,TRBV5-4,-,TGTGCCAGCAGCGCCCCCCCGGGACTGGGGAAGGAGACCCAGTACTTC,CASSAPPGLGKETQYF
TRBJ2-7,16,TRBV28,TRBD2,TGTGCCAGCACCTCGCCCAGGGAGGGCAGCCCCTACGAGCAGTACTTC,CASTSPREGSPYEQYF
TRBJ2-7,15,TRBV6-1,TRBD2,TGTGCCAGCCGAACCGGGACTAGCGGGCTTGTTGAGCAGTACTTC,CASRTGTSGLVEQYF
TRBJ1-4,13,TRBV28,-,TGTGCCAGCAGTTTGGGGGGGATAGAAAAACTGTTTTTT,CASSLGGIEKLFF
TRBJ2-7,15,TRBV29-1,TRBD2,TGCAGCGTTGCGGGGGGGTTAGAGAAATCCTACGAGCAGTACTTC,CSVAGGLEKSYEQYF
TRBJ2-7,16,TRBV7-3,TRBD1,TGTGCCAGCAGCTACGCAGGGGGCAAGACTCGCTACGAGCAGTACTTC,CASSYAGGKTRYEQYF
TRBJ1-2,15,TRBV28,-,TGTGCCAGCATAGCCGGGGGGGCGAGGGAGTATGGCTACACCTTC,CASIAGGAREYGYTF
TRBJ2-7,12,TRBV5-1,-,TGCGCCAGCAGCTTGGGAGGCTACGAGCAGTACTTC,CASSLGGYEQYF